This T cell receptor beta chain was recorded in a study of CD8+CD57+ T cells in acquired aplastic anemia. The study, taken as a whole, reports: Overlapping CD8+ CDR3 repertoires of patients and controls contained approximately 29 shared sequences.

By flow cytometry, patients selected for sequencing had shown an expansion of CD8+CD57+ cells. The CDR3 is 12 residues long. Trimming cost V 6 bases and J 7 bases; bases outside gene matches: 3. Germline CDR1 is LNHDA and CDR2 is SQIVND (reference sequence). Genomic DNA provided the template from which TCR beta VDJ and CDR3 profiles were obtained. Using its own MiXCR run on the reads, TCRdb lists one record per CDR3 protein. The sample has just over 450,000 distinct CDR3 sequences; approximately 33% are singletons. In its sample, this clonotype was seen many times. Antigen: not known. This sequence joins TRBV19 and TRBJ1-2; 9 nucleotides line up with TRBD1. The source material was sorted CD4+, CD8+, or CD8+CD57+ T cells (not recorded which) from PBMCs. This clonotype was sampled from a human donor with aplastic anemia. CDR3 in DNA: TGTGCCAGTAGGCCGACAGGGGGTGGCTACACCTTC. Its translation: CASRPTGGGYTF.